These 30 T cell receptor beta chains share one sample of origin, sequenced in a study of early T cells in non-severe SARS-CoV-2 infection. TCRdb reprocessed the 5' RACE reads with MiXCR, giving one entry per CDR3 protein. The sample lists tens of thousands of distinct CDR3 sequences; 5.5% to 8% were seen once. The sample was whole blood. The receptors here all came from an adult who was a healthcare worker with PCR-confirmed SARS-CoV-2 infection or an uninfected control (not recorded which).

This clonotype was seen ten or more times. This chain uses TRBV5-1 with TRBJ2-3; 8 nucleotides match TRBD2. CDR1 SGHRS and CDR2 YFSETQ come from the germline V gene. This CDR3 region has 15 residues. V shed 2 bases and J 4 bases; nucleotides not matched to a gene: 6. The CDR3 nucleotides read TGCGCCAGCAGCTTTGGACTAGCTGATGCAGATACGCAGTATTTT. The encoded protein is CASSFGLADADTQYF.

This clonotype occurred many times. The V call is TRBV27, the J call TRBJ2-7; D is unclear. This CDR3 has 13 amino acids. Germline V CDR1 and CDR2: MNHEY, SMNVEV (reference sequence). V lost 3 bases and J 2 bases, leaving 8 bases between the germline ends. The CDR3 nucleotides read TGTGCCAGCAGTTTCGGGTATGCCTACGAGCAGTACTTC. It translates to CASSFGYAYEQYF.

The sample holds many counts of this clonotype. This chain links TRBV5-8 with TRBJ2-7, with D perhaps TRBD2 (6 bases). V lost 4 bases and J lost 5, with 19 bases in between. Germline V CDR1 and CDR2: SGHTS, YDEGEE. The CDR3 covers 15 residues. The CDR3 is CASSTTGDEIDEQYF. In DNA, the CDR3 is TGTGCCAGCAGCACAACGGGAGATGAAATCGACGAGCAGTACTTC.

This clonotype was seen a few times. The genes are TRBV6-5 and TRBJ1-2, with TRBD1 matching 7 bases. CDR1 is MNHEY and CDR2 is SVGAGI in the germline V gene. The CDR3 runs to 15 residues. After removal of 5 bases from V and 5 bases from J, the junction contained 11 bases not matched to a gene. The CDR3 loop is CASSPIRDRKYGYTF. As DNA, the CDR3 is TGTGCCAGCAGTCCCATCCGGGACAGAAAATATGGCTACACCTTC.

Ten or more counts support this clonotype. V and J are TRBV23-1 and TRBJ2-7; 7 bases match TRBD1. TRBV23-1 is an ORF, and what it does is uncertain. The CDR3 consists of 15 residues. V shed 4 bases and J 4 bases; nucleotides not matched to a gene: 10. CDR3 nucleotides: TGCGCCAGCAGTCCGTTAGACAGGGCAAAGTACGAGCAGTACTTC. This sequence encodes CASSPLDRAKYEQYF.

This clonotype was picked up many times. V gene TRBV29-1 combines with J gene TRBJ2-1; no definite D call. V was trimmed by 3 bases and J by 8 bases, leaving 8 bases between them. The length of the CDR3 is 11 residues. Germline-derived CDR1 and CDR2 are SQVTM and ANQGSEA. The CDR3 bases are TGCAGCGTTGATAACCCATATGAGCAGTTCTTC. It yields the protein CSVDNPYEQFF.

There are many counts of this clonotype. The chain is built from TRBV3-1 and TRBJ2-1; D gene ambiguous. Trimming stripped 4 bases from V and 0 bases from J, with 4 bases between. Germline lookup yields CDR1 LGHDT and CDR2 YNNKEL (reference sequence). This CDR3 is built from 13 residues. CDR3 in DNA: TGTGCCAGCAGCCCCATCTCCTACAATGAGCAGTTCTTC. The encoded protein is CASSPISYNEQFF.

This clonotype was detected many times. J is TRBJ1-2 and V is TRBV6-5; TRBD1 matches 8 bases. The CDR3 runs 15 residues. CDR1 is MNHEY and CDR2 is SVGAGI in the germline V gene. V was clipped by 6 bases and J by 7 bases; unmatched bases: 13. The CDR3 here is CASSRGPQGARGYTF. The CDR3 nucleotides are TGTGCCAGCAGCCGAGGCCCCCAGGGGGCTCGTGGCTACACCTTC.

This clonotype has at least ten counts. The chain has TRBV20-1 and TRBJ2-3; weak D call: TRBD2 (6 bases). This CDR3 comprises 16 residues. Germline-derived CDR1 and CDR2 are DFQATT and SNEGSKA (reference sequence). Deletions cut 1 base from V and 4 bases from J, with 18 bases between. The CDR3 protein is CSARGGRERGADTQYF. In nucleotides, the CDR3 is TGCAGTGCTAGAGGGGGTCGGGAGAGGGGCGCAGATACGCAGTATTTT.

Ten or more counts support this clonotype. CDR3 bases: TGTGCCAGCGCGGACAGGGGGCAGGAATACGAGCAGTACTTC. This encodes CASADRGQEYEQYF. The chain is built from TRBV7-8 and TRBJ2-7; 11 bases agree with TRBD1. The CDR3 spans 14 residues. CDR1 and CDR2 (germline): SGHVS, FQNEAQ. The V segment lost 8 bases and the J segment 4 bases; nucleotides outside the gene matches: 7.

This clonotype was counted ten times or more. J is TRBJ2-7 and V is TRBV18, with D maybe TRBD1 (5 bases). The CDR3 is made up of 16 amino acids. Trimming removed 3 bases from V and 3 bases from J, with 18 bases in between. Germline V lookup: CDR1 KGHSH, CDR2 LQKENI. The CDR3 nucleotides are TGTGCCAGCTCACCCTGGGGCACCCACCTGGACTACGAGCAGTACTTC. Amino acids: CASSPWGTHLDYEQYF.

This clonotype was seen ten or more times. This chain uses TRBV7-2 with TRBJ2-7, with 8 bases that match TRBD2. The CDR3 length is 15 residues. Germline CDR1 SGHTA, CDR2 FQGNSA. V lost 1 base and J lost 5; bases outside the gene matches: 7. The DNA of the CDR3 is TGTGCCAGCAGCTTAGTAGGAGCGGGAGAGAACGAGCAGTACTTC. This translates into CASSLVGAGENEQYF.

This clonotype was counted many times. This rearrangement joins TRBV20-1 to TRBJ2-2; the match to TRBD1 covers 7 bases. The V gene's germline CDR1 is DFQATT and CDR2 SNEGSKA (reference sequence). The CDR3 loop spans 12 amino acids. Trimming removed 6 bases from V and 6 bases from J; junction bases left unmatched: 4. CDR3: CSADRVAGELFF. Here the CDR3 DNA reads TGCAGTGCAGACAGGGTGGCCGGGGAGCTGTTTTTT.

Many counts were recorded for this clonotype. The chain carries TRBV7-8 and TRBJ2-1, with 12 bases lining up with TRBD2. V shed 2 bases and J 5 bases; nucleotides not matched to a gene: 4. Germline-derived CDR1 and CDR2 are SGHVS and FQNEAQ. There are 16 residues in the CDR3. CDR3 in amino acids: CASSLWTSGDNNEQFF. The CDR3 nucleotides are TGTGCCAGCAGCTTATGGACTAGCGGGGATAACAATGAGCAGTTCTTC.

This clonotype was recorded many times. V is TRBV25-1 and J is TRBJ2-7, with TRBD1 matching 10 bases. CDR1 is MGHDK and CDR2 is SYGVNS in the germline V gene. CDR3 length: 15 amino acids. V dropped 4 bases and J dropped 2; count of bases not matched to a gene: 5. This CDR3 is CASSVRQGATYEQYF. The CDR3 DNA follows: TGTGCCAGCAGTGTAAGACAGGGGGCGACCTACGAGCAGTACTTC.

This clonotype has a count of ten or more. CDR3 region: CATRRGVGDEQFF. The DNA for the CDR3 is TGTGCCACCCGCCGTGGAGTAGGGGATGAGCAGTTCTTC. The J gene is TRBJ2-1, the V gene TRBV24-1; maybe TRBD1 (5 bases). The CDR3 consists of 13 residues. V lost 9 bases, J lost 8 bases, and 16 bases lay in between. Looked up from germline, CDR1 is KGHDR and CDR2 is SFDVKD.

Many counts were recorded for this clonotype. The CDR3 DNA reads TGTGCCAGCAGTTTCGACTTGAACACTGAAGCTTTCTTT. Amino acid sequence: CASSFDLNTEAFF. The chain joins TRBV12-3 or TRBV12-4 to TRBJ1-1; no reliable D call. V was clipped by 3 bases and J by 0 bases, with 5 bases between them. The CDR3 loop spans 13 amino acids.

This clonotype was picked up many times. V and J are TRBV29-1 and TRBJ2-1; D possibly matches TRBD1 or TRBD2 (5 bases each). Germline CDR1 and CDR2: SQVTM and ANQGSEA. The CDR3 sequence is 13 residues long. The V gene lost 4 bases and the J gene lost 3 bases, with 10 bases spanning the gap. CDR3 amino acids: CSVGRGDYNEQFF. The CDR3 nucleotides are TGCAGCGTTGGACGAGGGGACTACAATGAGCAGTTCTTC.

The sample holds many counts of this clonotype. J is TRBJ2-7 and V is TRBV3-1; 8 nucleotides line up with TRBD2. The CDR3 runs to 14 residues. V was pared by 0 bases and J by 2 bases, with 0 bases of the junction left unmatched. In germline, CDR1 is LGHDT, CDR2 YNNKEL (reference sequence). DNA of the CDR3: TGTGCCAGCAGCCAAGAACTAGCGGCCTACGAGCAGTACTTC. Translation: CASSQELAAYEQYF.

This clonotype has ten or more counts. Compared with germline, one end of the junction differs, possibly owing to a read error. This chain connects TRBV7-7 to TRBJ2-2; 8 positions agree with TRBD2. Germline CDR1 and CDR2: SSHAT and FNYEAQ (reference sequence). This CDR3 is built from 15 residues. CDR3: CASSITSGASGELFF. In nucleotides, the CDR3 is TGTGCTAGCAGTATCACTAGCGGTGCCTCCGGGGAGCTGTTTTTT. Variable domain in full (rest from reference TRBV7-7 and TRBJ2-2): GAGVSQSPRYKVTKRGQDVTLRCDPISSHATLYWYQQALGQGPEFLTYFNYEAQPDKSGLPSDRFSAERPEGSISTLTIQRTEQRDSAMYRCASSITSGASGELFFGEGSRLTVL.

This clonotype was recorded many times. The chain links TRBV6-1 to TRBJ2-5, with TRBD2 matching 12 bases. The CDR3 totals 16 residues. Germline V CDR1 and CDR2: MNHNS, SASEGT. Trimming at V came to 5 bases and at J to 5 bases, leaving 9 bases not matched to a gene. The CDR3 region is CASSPLAGGPGETQYF. The CDR3 nucleotides read TGTGCCAGCAGTCCCCTAGCGGGAGGGCCGGGCGAGACCCAGTACTTC.

This clonotype was counted many times. J is TRBJ2-1 and V is TRBV6-4; D is possibly TRBD2 (6 bases). Trimming shortened V by 6 bases and J by 6 bases, and 18 bases separated the two germline ends. CDR1 MRHNA and CDR2 SNTAGT come from the germline V gene. This CDR3 spans 15 amino acids. DNA of the CDR3: TGTGCCAGCAGCGAGCTAGCGAGTAATCCCAATGAGCAGTTCTTC. As protein: CASSELASNPNEQFF.

This clonotype was seen many times. The chain uses TRBV29-1 and TRBJ1-2, with a tentative D call TRBD1 (5 bases). V lost 7 bases, J lost 3 bases, and 21 bases lay in between. This CDR3 is built from 15 residues. Germline CDR1 is SQVTM and CDR2 is ANQGSEA. The CDR3 loop is CSADIPGTLDYGYTF. CDR3 in DNA: TGCAGCGCCGATATCCCCGGGACCCTTGACTATGGCTACACCTTC.

This clonotype was observed many times. This chain joins TRBV7-6 and TRBJ2-1, with no clear D. The length of the CDR3 is 11 residues. Germline V gives CDR1 SGHVS, CDR2 FNYEAQ. Trimming left V 5 bases short and J 10 bases short, with 9 bases between. CDR3 DNA sequence: TGTGCCAGCAGCGCCACAGCAGAGCAGTTCTTC. Protein sequence: CASSATAEQFF.

This clonotype was counted ten times or more. The chain employs TRBV11-2 and TRBJ2-1; D is unclear. The V gene lost 0 bases and the J gene lost 4 bases, with 7 bases spanning the gap. The CDR3 runs to 14 residues. CDR1 SGHAT and CDR2 FQNNGV come from the germline V gene. The chain's CDR3 is CASSLDPRYNEQFF. The CDR3 DNA follows: TGTGCCAGCAGCTTAGACCCCAGGTACAATGAGCAGTTCTTC.

This clonotype came up a few times. The chain links TRBV5-4 to TRBJ2-1; D is undetermined. The V gene lost 4 bases and the J gene lost 2 bases, with 22 bases spanning the gap. CDR3 length: 18 residues. Germline-derived CDR1 and CDR2 are SGHNT and YYREEE (reference sequence). The CDR3 coding sequence is TGTGCCAGCAGCGCCGGGTTGGTTAGAGCGCTAACCTACAATGAGCAGTTCTTC. The encoded protein is CASSAGLVRALTYNEQFF.

This chain uses TRBV4-1 with TRBJ2-2; unclear D gene. Germline CDR1 reads MGHRA; CDR2 reads YSYEKL. The CDR3 totals 11 residues. The ends were cut back, 4 bases at V and 7 bases at J, with 4 bases in the middle. The CDR3 nucleotides read TGCGCCAGCAGCCGGGGCGGGGAGCTGTTTTTT. Translated, it gives CASSRGGELFF.

This clonotype was found many times. V gene TRBV6-5 combines with J gene TRBJ1-1; D remains ambiguous. The CDR3 runs to 14 residues. Germline CDR1 and CDR2: MNHEY and SVGAGI. V gave up 5 bases and J gave up 0 bases, with 10 bases separating them. CDR3 coding DNA: TGTGCCAGCAGTCTAGGAGGGCTGAACACTGAAGCTTTCTTT. It encodes CASSLGGLNTEAFF.

This clonotype has a handful of counts. The chain is built from TRBV5-6 and TRBJ1-1; 7 nucleotides match TRBD1. The CDR3 runs to 17 residues. The ends lost 1 base at V and 1 base at J; junction bases unmatched: 10. Germline assignment: CDR1 SGHDT and CDR2 YYEEEE. This chain's CDR3 is CASSLSFGGQTNTEAFF. The DNA of the CDR3 is TGTGCCAGCAGCTTGTCGTTTGGGGGACAGACGAACACTGAAGCTTTCTTT. Full variable domain (rest looked up from reference TRBV5-6 and TRBJ1-1): DAGVTQSPTHLIKTRGQQVTLRCSPKSGHDTVSWYQQALGQGPQFIFQYYEEEERQRGNFPDRFSGHQFPNYSSELNVNALLLGDSALYLCASSLSFGGQTNTEAFFGQGTRLTVV.

The table lists this clonotype with many counts. The chain joins TRBV27 to TRBJ2-5; TRBD2 agrees at 8 bases. Germline V gives CDR1 MNHEY, CDR2 SMNVEV (reference sequence). The CDR3 has 15 residues. J lost 5 bases, V lost 4 bases, and 9 bases had no gene match. CDR3 region: CASSSFRGRLETQYF. CDR3 in DNA: TGTGCCAGCAGTTCCTTCCGCGGGAGGCTTGAGACCCAGTACTTC.